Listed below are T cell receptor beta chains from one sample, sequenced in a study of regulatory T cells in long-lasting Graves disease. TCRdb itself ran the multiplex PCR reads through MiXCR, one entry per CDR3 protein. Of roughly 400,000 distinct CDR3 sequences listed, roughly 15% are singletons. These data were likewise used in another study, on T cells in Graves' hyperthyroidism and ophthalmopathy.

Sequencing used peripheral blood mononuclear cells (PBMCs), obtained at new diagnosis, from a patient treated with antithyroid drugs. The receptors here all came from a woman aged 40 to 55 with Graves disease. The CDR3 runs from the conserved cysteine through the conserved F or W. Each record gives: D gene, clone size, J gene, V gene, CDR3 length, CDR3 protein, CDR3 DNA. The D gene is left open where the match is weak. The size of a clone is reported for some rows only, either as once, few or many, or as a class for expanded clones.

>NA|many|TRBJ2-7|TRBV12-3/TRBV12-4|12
CASSSLLYEQYF
TGTGCCAGCAGTTCCCTCCTCTACGAGCAGTACTTC
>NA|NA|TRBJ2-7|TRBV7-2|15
CASSFMGPFSYEQYF
TGTGCCAGCAGCTTTATGGGGCCGTTTTCCTACGAGCAGTACTTC
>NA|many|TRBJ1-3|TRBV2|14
CASSEIPAGNTIYF
TGTGCCAGCAGTGAAATCCCAGCTGGAAACACCATATATTTT
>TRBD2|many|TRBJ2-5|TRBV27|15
CASRGLAGGWETQYF
TGTGCCAGCAGAGGACTAGCGGGAGGCTGGGAGACCCAGTACTTC
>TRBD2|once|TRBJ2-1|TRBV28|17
CASSSSAGVGSYNEQFF
TGTGCCAGCAGTTCCTCGGCGGGAGTCGGATCCTACAATGAGCAGTTCTTC
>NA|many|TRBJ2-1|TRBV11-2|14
CASTAGGLYNEQFF
TGTGCCAGCACCGCCGGGGGATTATACAATGAGCAGTTCTTC
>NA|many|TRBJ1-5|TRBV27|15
CASSPGRGWDQPQHF
TGTGCCAGCAGTCCAGGACGGGGCTGGGATCAGCCCCAGCATTTT
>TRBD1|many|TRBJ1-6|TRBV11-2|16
CASSLEAGGYNSPLHF
TGTGCCAGCAGCTTAGAGGCAGGGGGGTATAATTCACCCCTCCACTTT
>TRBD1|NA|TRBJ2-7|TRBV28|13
CASREDRRYEQYF
TGTGCCAGCAGAGAGGACAGGCGCTACGAGCAGTACTTC
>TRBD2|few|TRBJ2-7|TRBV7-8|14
CASSLGREFVEQYF
TGTGCCAGCAGCTTGGGGCGGGAGTTTGTCGAGCAGTACTTC
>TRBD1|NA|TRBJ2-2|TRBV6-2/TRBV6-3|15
CASSPGTAATGKLFF
TGTGCCAGCAGCCCCGGGACAGCCGCAACCGGGAAGCTGTTTTTT
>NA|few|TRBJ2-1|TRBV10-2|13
CASSVEGHNEQFF
TGCGCCAGCAGTGTGGAGGGTCACAATGAGCAGTTCTTC
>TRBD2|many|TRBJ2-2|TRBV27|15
CASMTSGSVGGELFF
TGTGCCAGCATGACTAGCGGAAGCGTAGGTGGGGAGCTGTTTTTT
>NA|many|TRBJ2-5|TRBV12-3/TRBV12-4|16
CASSLTGSFIGGTQYF
TGTGCCAGCAGTCTTACAGGGAGTTTCATCGGTGGGACCCAGTACTTC
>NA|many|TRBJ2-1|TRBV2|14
CASSPWHMYNEQFF
TGTGCCAGCTCCCCCTGGCATATGTACAATGAGCAGTTCTTC
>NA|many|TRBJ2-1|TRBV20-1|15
CSARVRGLPVNEQFF
TGCAGTGCTAGAGTGAGGGGATTGCCAGTCAATGAGCAGTTCTTC
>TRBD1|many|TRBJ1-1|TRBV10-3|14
CAISSGTGLAEAFF
TGTGCCATCAGTTCCGGGACAGGGTTGGCTGAAGCTTTCTTT
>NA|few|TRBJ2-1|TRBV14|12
CASSHGRAEQFF
TGTGCCAGCAGCCACGGCAGGGCTGAGCAGTTCTTC
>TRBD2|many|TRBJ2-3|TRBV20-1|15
CSARPAGGDRDTQYF
TGCAGTGCTAGACCAGCGGGAGGGGATAGAGATACGCAGTATTTT
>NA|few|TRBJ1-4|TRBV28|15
CASSLLDKAGEKLFF
TGTGCCAGCAGCTTACTCGACAAGGCGGGTGAAAAACTGTTTTTT